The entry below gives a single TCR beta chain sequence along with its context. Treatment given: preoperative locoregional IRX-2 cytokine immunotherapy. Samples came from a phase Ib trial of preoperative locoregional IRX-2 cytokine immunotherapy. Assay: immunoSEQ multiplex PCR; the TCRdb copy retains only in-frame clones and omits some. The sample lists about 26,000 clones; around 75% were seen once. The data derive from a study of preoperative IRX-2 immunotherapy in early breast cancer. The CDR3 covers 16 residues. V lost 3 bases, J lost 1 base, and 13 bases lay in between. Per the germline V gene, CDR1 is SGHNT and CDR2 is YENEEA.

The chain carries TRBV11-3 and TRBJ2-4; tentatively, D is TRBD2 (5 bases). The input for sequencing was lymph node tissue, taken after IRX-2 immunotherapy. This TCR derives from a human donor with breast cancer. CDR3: CASSLRAASAKNIQYF. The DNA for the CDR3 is TGTGCCAGCAGCTTGAGGGCGGCGAGCGCCAAAAACATTCAGTACTTC.